Listed here is a single TCR beta chain. As yet, its antigen is unknown. The data are from a study of T-cell reconstitution after alpha-beta-depleted transplantation in children. The CDR3 runs to 14 residues. V lost 8 bases, J lost 4 bases, and 17 bases lay in between. The germline gives CDR1 ENHRY, CDR2 SYGVKD. Study-level points and caveats: T-cell counts and diversity were attributed mostly to newly produced T cells one year after transplant. Expanded graft clones numbering several hundred reportedly gave rise to alpha-beta T cells about two months after transplant. Recipient T cells and thymic progenitors that survived were the source of the high TCRbeta diversity seen at day 60 in some patients.

Preparing the TCRbeta library involved the use of unique molecular identifiers. TCRdb called the PCR reads again in MiXCR, with one record for every CDR3 protein. Here the sample spans around 580,000 distinct CDR3 sequences, roughly 23% being singletons. This sequence joins TRBV10-3 and TRBJ2-5; no clear D. The TCR was taken from a boy in the first two years of life who had a stem cell transplant for acute myeloid leukemia, so the T cells may come from the graft donor. The specimen was PBMCs, mostly from graft donor cells, collected 360 days after TCRalphabeta/CD19-depleted stem cell transplant. The CDR3 protein is CAIWTPMSGETQYF. Here the CDR3 DNA reads TGTGCCATCTGGACCCCCATGTCCGGAGAGACCCAGTACTTC.